The T cell receptor (beta chain) under discussion was sequenced for a study of blood T cell repertoires in COVID-19. About the research overall: From the United States, Italy and Spain came samples of acute and convalescent COVID-19.

The protocol was immunoSEQ multiplex PCR, while the TCRdb copy is restricted to in-frame clones and leaves out a portion. The repertoire consists of a few hundred thousand clones, with about 85% occurring once and the leading ten covering around 3.4%. This TCR was sampled from a woman younger than 35 with acute or convalescent COVID-19. Input material: peripheral blood.

CDR3 DNA: TGTGCCAGCAGTGAAGCTAGCGTCTCCTACAATGAGCAGTTCTTC. This codes for CASSEASVSYNEQFF. The rearrangement uses TRBV6-1 and TRBJ2-1; tentatively, D is TRBD2 (5 bases). This CDR3 has 15 residues. Looked up from germline, CDR1 is MNHNS and CDR2 is SASEGT. The V and J ends lost 0 bases and 0 bases respectively, with 6 bases between them.